This is a list of T cell receptor beta chains from one sample in a study of identical twins. Each CDR3 protein is one row after TCRdb ran MiXCR on the 5' RACE reads. This table has around 500,000 distinct CDR3 sequences, 13% to 15% appearing once. The same specimen was also included in a second study, on yellow fever vaccine responses in identical twins.

Sequencing was performed on CD4+ T cells sorted from blood. The receptors originated from a woman under 30 in good health. CDR3s include the opening cysteine and the closing phenylalanine or tryptophan. A D gene is named only where the DNA matches it firmly.

length: 16; V: TRBV20-1; D: TRBD2; J: TRBJ2-7; CDR3: CSAPGTSGAFTYEQYF
length: 18; V: TRBV5-1; D: TRBD1; J: TRBJ2-2; CDR3: CASSWDRGTLGNTGELFF
length: 15; V: TRBV6-1; D: TRBD2; J: TRBJ2-3; CDR3: CASNARGGYTDTQYF
length: 15; V: TRBV10-3; D: -; J: TRBJ2-5; CDR3: CAISESQKTQETQYF
length: 17; V: TRBV12-3/TRBV12-4; D: TRBD1; J: TRBJ1-5; CDR3: CASNFDRGGYSNQPQHF
length: 17; V: TRBV21-1; D: -; J: TRBJ2-1; CDR3: CASSKRFPGGAYNEQFF
length: 16; V: TRBV27; D: TRBD1; J: TRBJ2-2; CDR3: CASSIIQGANTGELFF
length: 12; V: TRBV20-1; D: -; J: TRBJ2-5; CDR3: CSPGGQGETQYF
length: 15; V: TRBV20-1; D: -; J: TRBJ2-7; CDR3: CSARVGRALLYEQYF
length: 13; V: TRBV7-9; D: -; J: TRBJ2-3; CDR3: CASSADSTDTQYF
length: 9; V: TRBV12-3/TRBV12-4; D: -; J: TRBJ2-1; CDR3: CASGHEQFF
length: 13; V: TRBV27; D: -; J: TRBJ2-1; CDR3: CASSLRQVAEQFF
length: 13; V: TRBV25-1; D: -; J: TRBJ1-1; CDR3: CASSVGDYAEAFF
length: 15; V: TRBV5-6; D: TRBD2; J: TRBJ2-1; CDR3: CASRTIAGGFNEQFF
length: 18; V: TRBV5-1; D: TRBD2; J: TRBJ2-2; CDR3: CASSLIGGGTQYTGELFF
length: 16; V: TRBV7-2; D: -; J: TRBJ2-3; CDR3: CASSLRDRPLESTQYF